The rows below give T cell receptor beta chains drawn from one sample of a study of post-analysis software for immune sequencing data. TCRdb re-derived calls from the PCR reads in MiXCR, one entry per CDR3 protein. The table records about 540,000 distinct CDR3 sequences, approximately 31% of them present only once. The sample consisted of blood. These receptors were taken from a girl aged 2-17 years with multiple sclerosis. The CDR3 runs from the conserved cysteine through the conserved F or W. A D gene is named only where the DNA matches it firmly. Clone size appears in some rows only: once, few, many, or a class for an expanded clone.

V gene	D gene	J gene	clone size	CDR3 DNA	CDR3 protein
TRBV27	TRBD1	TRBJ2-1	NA	TGTGCCAGCAGTTTATTGCCGGAACTGACAGGGGGAGGAAGTGGGCAGTTCTTC	CASSLLPELTGGGSGQFF
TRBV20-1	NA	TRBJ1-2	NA	TGCAGTGCTAGAGACCCTGCCAGGGGCTACACCTTC	CSARDPARGYTF
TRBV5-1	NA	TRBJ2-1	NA	TGCGCCAGCAGCTCAGTCGAGGCCTACAATGAGCAGTTCTTC	CASSSVEAYNEQFF
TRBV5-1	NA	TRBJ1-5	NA	TGCGCCAGCAGCCCGATCGGGGGAGGGAATCAGCCCCAGCATTTT	CASSPIGGGNQPQHF
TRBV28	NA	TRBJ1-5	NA	TGTGCCAGCAGAATCGGTGGCGCCACTAGCAATCAGCCCCAGCATTTT	CASRIGGATSNQPQHF
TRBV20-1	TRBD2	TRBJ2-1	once	TGCAGTCCAAGGGACTACCCGAAAATCTCGAATGAGCAGTTCTTC	CSPRDYPKISNEQFF
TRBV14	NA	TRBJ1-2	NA	TGTGCCAGCAGCTTGAGACGGAGCTATGGCTACACCTTC	CASSLRRSYGYTF
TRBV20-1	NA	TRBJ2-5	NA	TGCAGTGCACCCGCTCGGGACAAAGGTCAAGAGACCCAGTACTTC	CSAPARDKGQETQYF
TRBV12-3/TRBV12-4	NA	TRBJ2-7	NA	TGTGCCAGCAGTTTAAGGCCATACGAGCAGTACTTC	CASSLRPYEQYF
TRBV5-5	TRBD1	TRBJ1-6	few	TGTGCCAGCAGCAAGGGACAGCAGAATTCACCCCTCCACTTT	CASSKGQQNSPLHF
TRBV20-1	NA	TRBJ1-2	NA	TGCAGCCTAAGGAGAGGGACCGTCTCTAACTATGGCTACACCTTC	CSLRRGTVSNYGYTF
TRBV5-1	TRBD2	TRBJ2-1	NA	TGCGCCAGCAGCTTCGGGGGACGAGCGGGGTCATACAATGAGCAGTTCTTC	CASSFGGRAGSYNEQFF
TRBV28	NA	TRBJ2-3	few	TGTGCCAGCCGCCTGGCGGGTGACACAGATACGCAGTATTTT	CASRLAGDTDTQYF
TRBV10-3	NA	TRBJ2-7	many	TGTGCCATCAGTGAGGCCTACGAGCAGTACTTC	CAISEAYEQYF
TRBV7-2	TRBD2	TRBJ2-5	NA	TGTGCCAGCAGCTCCGGGACTAGCGGGGGGGTGTACCAAGAGACCCAGTACTTC	CASSSGTSGGVYQETQYF
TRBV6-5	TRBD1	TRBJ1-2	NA	TGTGCCAGCAGTACGCGGGGACAGGGCCCCAACTATGGCTACACCTTC	CASSTRGQGPNYGYTF
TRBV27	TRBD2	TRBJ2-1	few	TGTGCCAGCAGTATCGTAGCGGGGGACAATGAGCAGTTCTTC	CASSIVAGDNEQFF
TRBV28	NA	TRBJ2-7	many	TGTGCCAGCAGTTTGAGGCAGGGTGGTGAGCAGTACTTC	CASSLRQGGEQYF
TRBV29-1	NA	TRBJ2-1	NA	TGCAGCGTTGAGGCGCTTCAGGGTTACAATGAGCAGTTCTTC	CSVEALQGYNEQFF
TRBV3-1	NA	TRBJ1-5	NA	TGTGCCAGCAGCCAAGCAACCGGGTTAAATCAGCCCCAGCATTTT	CASSQATGLNQPQHF
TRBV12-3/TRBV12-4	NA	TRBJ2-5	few	TGTGCCAGCAGTTTGGGTTGGGCGGACCAAGAGACCCAGTACTTC	CASSLGWADQETQYF
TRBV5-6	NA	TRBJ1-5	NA	TGTGCCAGCAGCTTCGGCCCGGGGAGCAATCAGCCCCAGCATTTT	CASSFGPGSNQPQHF
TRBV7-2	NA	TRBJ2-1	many	TGTGCCAGCAGCTCCTCTGTAGCATACAATGAGCAGTTCTTC	CASSSSVAYNEQFF
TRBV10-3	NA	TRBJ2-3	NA	TGTGTTACGTTTAAGGGCAGGGCCGCAGATACGCAGTATTTT	CVTFKGRAADTQYF
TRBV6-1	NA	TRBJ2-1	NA	TGTGCCAGCAGTGAGGGAAGGTCCTGGGGGGAGCAGTTCTTC	CASSEGRSWGEQFF
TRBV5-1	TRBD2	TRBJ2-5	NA	TGCGCCAGCAGCTTCGGACTAGCGGGGGAGCCCAACCAAGAGACCCAGTACTTC	CASSFGLAGEPNQETQYF
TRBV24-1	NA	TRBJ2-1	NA	TGTGCCACCAGTGATACAGGGTCGAGCTCCTACAATGAGCAGTTCTTC	CATSDTGSSSYNEQFF
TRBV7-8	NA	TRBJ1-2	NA	TGTGCCAGCAGCACAACGACCTCGGCAGGGAAAACCTATGGCTACACCTTC	CASSTTTSAGKTYGYTF
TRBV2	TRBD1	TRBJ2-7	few	TGTGCCAGCAGCCTTTACTACGGGACAGACCCTACCTACGAGCAGTACTTC	CASSLYYGTDPTYEQYF
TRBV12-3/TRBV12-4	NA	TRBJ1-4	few	TGTGCCAGCAGTTCAAAACAGGGCCCTAATGAAAAACTGTTTTTT	CASSSKQGPNEKLFF
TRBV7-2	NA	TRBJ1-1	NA	TGTGCCAGCAGCTTAGCGCCATTTGGCAGGGTAGAGGCTTTCTTT	CASSLAPFGRVEAFF
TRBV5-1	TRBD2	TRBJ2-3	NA	TGCGCCAGCAGGGGACTAGCGGGCCCAGATACGCAGTATTTT	CASRGLAGPDTQYF
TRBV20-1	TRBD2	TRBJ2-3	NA	TGCAGTGCTGCGGGGGGGGCATGGGATACGCAGTATTTT	CSAAGGAWDTQYF
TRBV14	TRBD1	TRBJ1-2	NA	TGTGCCAGCAGCCAATGGGACAGATCTAACTATGGCTACACCTTC	CASSQWDRSNYGYTF
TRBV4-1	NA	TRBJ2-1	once	TGCGCCAGCAGCCAAGATCAAGTGATGAGCTCCTACAATGAGCAGTTCTTC	CASSQDQVMSSYNEQFF
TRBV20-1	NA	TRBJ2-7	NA	TGCGGTGCAACGGGGCTCTACGAGCAGTACTTC	CGATGLYEQYF
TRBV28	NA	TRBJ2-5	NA	TGTGCCAGCAGTTCTCCCGTAGAGACCCAGTACTTC	CASSSPVETQYF
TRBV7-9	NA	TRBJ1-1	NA	TGTGCCAGCAGAGGGATGAACACTGAAGCTTTCTTT	CASRGMNTEAFF
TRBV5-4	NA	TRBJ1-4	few	TGTGCCAGCAGCTTCCGGGGGGGCGAGGAAAAACTGTTTTTT	CASSFRGGEEKLFF
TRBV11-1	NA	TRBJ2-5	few	TGTGCCAGCAGCCCCGACAGGACGGAGCAGTACTTC	CASSPDRTEQYF
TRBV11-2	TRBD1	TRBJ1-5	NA	TGTGCCAGCAGCAAAGACAGGGGAAATCAGCCCCAGCATTTT	CASSKDRGNQPQHF
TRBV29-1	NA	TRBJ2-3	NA	TGCAGCGTTCAGGACGGGGCTACCAGCACAGATACGCAGTATTTT	CSVQDGATSTDTQYF
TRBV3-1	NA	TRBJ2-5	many	TGTGCCAGCAGCCAAGGACGCCAAGAGACCCAGTACTTC	CASSQGRQETQYF
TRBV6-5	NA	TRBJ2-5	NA	TGCACCAGCAGTTACCAGCCGGGACATCCAAACGAGACCCAGTACTTC	CTSSYQPGHPNETQYF
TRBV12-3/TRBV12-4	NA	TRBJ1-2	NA	TGTGCCAGCAGTTTAAGCGGATCGAATGGCTACACCTTC	CASSLSGSNGYTF
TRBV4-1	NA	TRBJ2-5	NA	TGCGCCAGCAGCCGAGATCCAGGCATGTACCAAGAGACCCAGTACTTC	CASSRDPGMYQETQYF
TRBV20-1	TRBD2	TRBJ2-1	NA	TGCAGTGCTAGAGGGACTAGCGGACGCAATGAGCAGTTCTTC	CSARGTSGRNEQFF
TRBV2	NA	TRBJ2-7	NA	TGTGCCGCCGACCAGGGGCCTTCCTACGAGCAGTACTTC	CAADQGPSYEQYF
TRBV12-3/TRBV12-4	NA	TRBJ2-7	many	TGTGCCAGCAGTCCGCCCGGCGGATACGAGCAGTACTTC	CASSPPGGYEQYF
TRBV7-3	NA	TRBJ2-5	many	TGTGCCAGCAGCCCACCAGGAGGAGAGACCCAGTACTTC	CASSPPGGETQYF
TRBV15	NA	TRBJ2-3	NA	TGTGCCACCAGCAGAGGGGCCCTTAGCACAGATACGCAGTATTTT	CATSRGALSTDTQYF
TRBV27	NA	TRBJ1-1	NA	TGTGCCCCCGGAGTCGCAAGGGAGTCGGAGGGGGGCGGGAGCCCTGAAGCTTTCTTT	CAPGVARESEGGGSPEAFF
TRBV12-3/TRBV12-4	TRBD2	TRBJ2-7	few	TGTGCCAGCAGTTTCGCCAGGGGCGGGGGGGCCTTCGAGCAGTACTTC	CASSFARGGGAFEQYF
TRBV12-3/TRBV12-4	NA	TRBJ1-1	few	TGTGCCAGCAGACCAGGGAATTCGAACACTGAAGCTTTCTTT	CASRPGNSNTEAFF
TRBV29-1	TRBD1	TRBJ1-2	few	TGCAGCGTTGTTTCAGGGGGAATCGTCTATGGCTACACCTTC	CSVVSGGIVYGYTF
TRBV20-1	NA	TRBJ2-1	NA	TGCAGTACTGAACCCGGGACCGAGAGATACAATGAGCAGTTCTTC	CSTEPGTERYNEQFF
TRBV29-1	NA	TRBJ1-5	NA	TGCAGCGTTAAATACGGAGTAGGATCGCAGCCCCAGCATTTT	CSVKYGVGSQPQHF
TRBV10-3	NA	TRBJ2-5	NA	TGTGCCATCAGGGACGGCAGGTCAGGAGAGACCCAGTACTTC	CAIRDGRSGETQYF
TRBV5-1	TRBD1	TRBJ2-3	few	TGCGCCAGCAGTACCGGACAGGGGGCAGATACGCAGTATTTT	CASSTGQGADTQYF